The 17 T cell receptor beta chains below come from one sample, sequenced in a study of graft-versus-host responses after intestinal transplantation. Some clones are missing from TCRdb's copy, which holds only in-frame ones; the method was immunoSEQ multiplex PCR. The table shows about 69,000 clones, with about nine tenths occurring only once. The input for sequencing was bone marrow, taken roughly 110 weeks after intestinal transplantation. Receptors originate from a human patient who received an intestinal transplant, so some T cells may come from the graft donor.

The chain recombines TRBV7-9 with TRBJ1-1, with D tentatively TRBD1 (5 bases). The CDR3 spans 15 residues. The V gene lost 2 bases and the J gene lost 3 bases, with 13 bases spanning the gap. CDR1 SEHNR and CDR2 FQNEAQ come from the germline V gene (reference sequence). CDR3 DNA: TGTGCCAGCAGCTTAATAGACCTGGGGGACACTGAAGCTTTCTTT. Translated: CASSLIDLGDTEAFF. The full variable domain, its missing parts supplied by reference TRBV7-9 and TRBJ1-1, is DTGVSQNPRHKITKRGQNVTFRCDPISEHNRLYWYRQTLGQGPEFLTYFQNEAQLEKSRLLSDRFSAERPKGSFSTLEIQRTEQGDSAMYLCASSLIDLGDTEAFFGQGTRLTVV.

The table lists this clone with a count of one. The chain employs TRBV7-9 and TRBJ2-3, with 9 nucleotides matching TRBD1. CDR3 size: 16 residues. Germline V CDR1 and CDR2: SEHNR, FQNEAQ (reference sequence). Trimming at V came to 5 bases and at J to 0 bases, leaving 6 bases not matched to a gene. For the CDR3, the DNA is TGTGCCAGCAGCCCACCCGGGACAGGGAGCACAGATACGCAGTATTTT. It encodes CASSPPGTGSTDTQYF.

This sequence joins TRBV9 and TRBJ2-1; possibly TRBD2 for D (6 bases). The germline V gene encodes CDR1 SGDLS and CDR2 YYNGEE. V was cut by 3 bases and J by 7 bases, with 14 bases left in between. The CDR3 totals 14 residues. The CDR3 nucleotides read TGTGCCAGCAGCGACTCGACTAGTTTGAATGAGCAGTTCTTC. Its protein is CASSDSTSLNEQFF.

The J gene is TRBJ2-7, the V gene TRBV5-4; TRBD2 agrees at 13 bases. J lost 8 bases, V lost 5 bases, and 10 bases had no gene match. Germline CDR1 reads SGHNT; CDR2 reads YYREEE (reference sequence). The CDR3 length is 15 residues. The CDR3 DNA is TGTGCCAGCAGTCAAGGACTAGCGGGGGATGCTAAGCAGTACTTC. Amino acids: CASSQGLAGDAKQYF.

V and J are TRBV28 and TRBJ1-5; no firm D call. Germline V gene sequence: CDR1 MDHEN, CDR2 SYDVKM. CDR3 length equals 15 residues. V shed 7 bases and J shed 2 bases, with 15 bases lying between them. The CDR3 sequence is CASTPAPAGNQPQHF. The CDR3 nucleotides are TGTGCCAGCACCCCGGCCCCGGCCGGCAATCAGCCCCAGCATTTT.

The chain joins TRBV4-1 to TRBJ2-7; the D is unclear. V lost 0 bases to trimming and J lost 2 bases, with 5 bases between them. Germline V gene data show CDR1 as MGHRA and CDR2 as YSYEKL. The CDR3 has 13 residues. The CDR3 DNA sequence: TGCGCCAGCAGCCAAGAAGTGGCCTACGAGCAGTACTTC. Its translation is CASSQEVAYEQYF.

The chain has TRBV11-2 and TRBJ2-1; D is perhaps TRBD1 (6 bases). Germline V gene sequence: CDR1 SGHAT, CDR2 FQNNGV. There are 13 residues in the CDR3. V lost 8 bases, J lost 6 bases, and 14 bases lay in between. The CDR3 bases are TGTGCCAGCCTCACCGGACAGCGCAATGAGCAGTTCTTC. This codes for CASLTGQRNEQFF.

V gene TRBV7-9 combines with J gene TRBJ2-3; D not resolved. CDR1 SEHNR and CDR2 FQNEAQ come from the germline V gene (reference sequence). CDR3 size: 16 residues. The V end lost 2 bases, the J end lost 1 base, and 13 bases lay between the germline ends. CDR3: CASSLPSSVGTDTQYF. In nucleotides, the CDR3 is TGTGCCAGCAGCTTACCAAGTTCGGTAGGCACAGATACGCAGTATTTT.

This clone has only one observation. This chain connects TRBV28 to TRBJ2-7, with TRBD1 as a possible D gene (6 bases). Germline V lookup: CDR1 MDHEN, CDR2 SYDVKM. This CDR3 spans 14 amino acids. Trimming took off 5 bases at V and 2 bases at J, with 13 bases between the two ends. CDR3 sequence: CASSAGTPAYEQYF. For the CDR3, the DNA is TGTGCCAGCAGTGCCGGGACACCAGCCTACGAGCAGTACTTC.

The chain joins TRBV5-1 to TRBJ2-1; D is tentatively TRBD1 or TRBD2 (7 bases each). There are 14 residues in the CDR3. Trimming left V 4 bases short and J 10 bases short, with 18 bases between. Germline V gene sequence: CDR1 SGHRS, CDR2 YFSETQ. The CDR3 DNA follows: TGCGCCAGCAGCCTGGGGAGGGGGCGGGACGAGCAGTTCTTC. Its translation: CASSLGRGRDEQFF.

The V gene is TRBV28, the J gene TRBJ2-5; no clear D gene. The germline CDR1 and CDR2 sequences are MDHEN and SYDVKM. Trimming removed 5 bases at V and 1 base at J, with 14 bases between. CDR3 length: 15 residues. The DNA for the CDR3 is TGTGCCAGCAGTCCCCACCCACCCCCCCAAGAGACCCAGTACTTC. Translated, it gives CASSPHPPPQETQYF.

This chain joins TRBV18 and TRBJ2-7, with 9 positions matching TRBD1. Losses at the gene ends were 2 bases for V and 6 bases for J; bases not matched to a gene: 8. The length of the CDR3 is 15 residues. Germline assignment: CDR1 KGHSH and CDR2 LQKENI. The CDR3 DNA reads TGTGCCAGCTCACCATTGGGACAGGGTTTGTCCGAGCAGTACTTC. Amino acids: CASSPLGQGLSEQYF.

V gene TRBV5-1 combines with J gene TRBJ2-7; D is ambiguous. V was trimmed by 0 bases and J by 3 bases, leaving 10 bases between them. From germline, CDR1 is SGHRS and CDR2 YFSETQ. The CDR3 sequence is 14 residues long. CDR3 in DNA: TGCGCCAGCAGCTTGGAGGCAGGATACTACGAGCAGTACTTC. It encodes CASSLEAGYYEQYF.

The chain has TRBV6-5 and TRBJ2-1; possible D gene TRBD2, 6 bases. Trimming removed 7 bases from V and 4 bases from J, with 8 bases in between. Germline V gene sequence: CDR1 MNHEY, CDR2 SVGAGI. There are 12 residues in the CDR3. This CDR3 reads CASIGGYNEQFF. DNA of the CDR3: TGTGCCAGCATTGGAGGGTACAATGAGCAGTTCTTC.

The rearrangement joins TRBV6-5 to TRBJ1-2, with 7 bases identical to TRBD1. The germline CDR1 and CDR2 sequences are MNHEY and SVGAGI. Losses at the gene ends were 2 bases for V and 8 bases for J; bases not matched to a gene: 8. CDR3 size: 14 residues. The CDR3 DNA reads TGTGCCAGCAGTTACGCCGACAGGGATCGCGGCTACACCTTC. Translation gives CASSYADRDRGYTF.

In DNA, the CDR3 is TGTGCCAGCAGCTTCGGGTCGGCCTGGGGGGATGAGCAGTTCTTC. Translation gives CASSFGSAWGDEQFF. This rearrangement joins TRBV7-2 to TRBJ2-1; tentatively, D is TRBD2 (6 bases). Germline-derived CDR1 and CDR2 are SGHTA and FQGNSA. CDR3 length: 15 amino acids. The germline V and J ends were trimmed by 3 bases and 8 bases, with 17 bases remaining between them.

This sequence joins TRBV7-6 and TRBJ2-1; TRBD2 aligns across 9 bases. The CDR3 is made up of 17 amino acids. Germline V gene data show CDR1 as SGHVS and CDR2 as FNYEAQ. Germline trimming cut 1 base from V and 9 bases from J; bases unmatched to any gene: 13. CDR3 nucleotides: TGTGCCAGCAGCTTAGTGTTTACGTCTAGCGGGGAAGGTGAGCAGTTCTTC. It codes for CASSLVFTSSGEGEQFF.